This T cell receptor (beta chain) was captured in a study of shared clonotypes between healthy human individuals. Profiled with immunoSEQ multiplex PCR; TCRdb holds only in-frame clones, not every one. In the table there are over 800,000 clones, 90% to 95% of which are singletons. V shed 0 bases, J shed 4 bases, and the junction held 12 bases outside the gene matches. This CDR3 has 17 residues. Germline CDR1 reads MGHRA; CDR2 reads YSYEKL. Terminally differentiated effector memory CD45RA+ cells were excluded from the naive CD8 cells, which were CD45RO-negative and positively selected for CCR7. Sequencing was performed on naive CD8+ T cells sorted from blood. The V and J genes are TRBV4-1 and TRBJ2-7; TRBD2 matches 7 bases. This sequence originates from a man aged 25-40 years in good health. The chain's CDR3 is CASSQESTAGNPYEQYF. The CDR3 region has the DNA TGCGCCAGCAGCCAAGAAAGTACAGCGGGAAACCCGTACGAGCAGTACTTC.